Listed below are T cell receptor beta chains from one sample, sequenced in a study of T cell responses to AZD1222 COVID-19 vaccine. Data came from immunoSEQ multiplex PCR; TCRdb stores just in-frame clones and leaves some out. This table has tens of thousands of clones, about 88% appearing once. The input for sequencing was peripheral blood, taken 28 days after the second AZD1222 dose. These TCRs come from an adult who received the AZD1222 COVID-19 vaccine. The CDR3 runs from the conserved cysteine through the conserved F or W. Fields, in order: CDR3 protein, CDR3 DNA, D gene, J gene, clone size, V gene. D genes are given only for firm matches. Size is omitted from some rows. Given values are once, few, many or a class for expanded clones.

cdr3_aa: CASSLETSTDTQYF; cdr3_nt: TGCGCCAGCAGCTTGGAGACTAGCACAGATACGCAGTATTTT; d_call: -; j_call: TRBJ2-3; clone_size: -; v_call: TRBV5-1
cdr3_aa: CASSPTGRGGEHGYTF; cdr3_nt: TGTGCCAGCAGCCCTACCGGGCGGGGGGGGGAACATGGCTACACCTTC; d_call: -; j_call: TRBJ1-2; clone_size: -; v_call: TRBV4-2
cdr3_aa: CASRGTAVNDKLFF; cdr3_nt: TGTGCCAGCAGAGGCACTGCTGTTAATGACAAACTGTTTTTT; d_call: -; j_call: TRBJ1-4; clone_size: -; v_call: TRBV27
cdr3_aa: CASSQDKPLGVRATNEKLFF; cdr3_nt: TGCGCCAGCAGCCAAGATAAACCCCTCGGGGTCAGGGCGACTAATGAAAAACTGTTTTTT; d_call: -; j_call: TRBJ1-4; clone_size: -; v_call: TRBV4-1
cdr3_aa: CASSQGQGWTPLHF; cdr3_nt: TGTGCCAGCAGCCAAGGACAGGGATGGACACCCCTCCACTTT; d_call: TRBD1; j_call: TRBJ1-6; clone_size: -; v_call: TRBV3-1/TRBV3-2
cdr3_aa: CAISEGGTNTGELFF; cdr3_nt: TGTGCCATCAGTGAGGGGGGAACTAACACCGGGGAGCTGTTTTTT; d_call: -; j_call: TRBJ2-2; clone_size: once; v_call: TRBV10-3
cdr3_aa: CASSLRGTMNTEAFF; cdr3_nt: TGTGCCAGCAGCCTCAGGGGGACGATGAACACTGAAGCTTTCTTT; d_call: TRBD1; j_call: TRBJ1-1; clone_size: -; v_call: TRBV7-8
cdr3_aa: CASSYRTSGRGNEQFF; cdr3_nt: TGTGCCAGCAGCTACCGGACTAGCGGGAGAGGGAATGAGCAGTTCTTC; d_call: TRBD2; j_call: TRBJ2-1; clone_size: once; v_call: TRBV13
cdr3_aa: CASSLSGAGGPSEQFF; cdr3_nt: TGTGCCAGCAGTTTATCGGGGGCGGGGGGGCCCAGTGAGCAGTTCTTC; d_call: TRBD2; j_call: TRBJ2-1; clone_size: -; v_call: TRBV27
cdr3_aa: CASSAQGGYGYTF; cdr3_nt: TGTGCCAGCAGCGCGCAGGGGGGCTATGGCTACACCTTC; d_call: TRBD1; j_call: TRBJ1-2; clone_size: -; v_call: TRBV9
cdr3_aa: CASSRDRTFYGYTF; cdr3_nt: TGTGCCAGCAGCCGGGACAGGACATTCTATGGCTACACCTTC; d_call: TRBD1; j_call: TRBJ1-2; clone_size: -; v_call: TRBV18
cdr3_aa: CASSLQGNLQPQHF; cdr3_nt: TGTGCCAGCAGTCTACAGGGTAATTTACAGCCCCAGCATTTT; d_call: -; j_call: TRBJ1-5; clone_size: -; v_call: TRBV28
cdr3_aa: CASSVVAGGTDTQYF; cdr3_nt: TGTGCCAGCAGCGTAGTGGCGGGGGGCACAGATACGCAGTATTTT; d_call: TRBD2; j_call: TRBJ2-3; clone_size: -; v_call: TRBV9
cdr3_aa: CASSLQGNDNSPLHF; cdr3_nt: TGTGCCAGCAGCTTACAGGGAAACGATAATTCACCCCTCCACTTT; d_call: -; j_call: TRBJ1-6; clone_size: -; v_call: TRBV7-2
cdr3_aa: CAWGQDNTEAFF; cdr3_nt: TGTGCCTGGGGACAGGATAACACTGAAGCTTTCTTT; d_call: TRBD1; j_call: TRBJ1-1; clone_size: -; v_call: TRBV30
cdr3_aa: CASSLTPGQGGEKLFF; cdr3_nt: TGCGCCAGCAGCTTAACCCCGGGACAGGGAGGGGAAAAACTGTTTTTT; d_call: TRBD1; j_call: TRBJ1-4; clone_size: once; v_call: TRBV5-1
cdr3_aa: CASVGTGAEKLFF; cdr3_nt: TGTGCCTCAGTGGGGACAGGGGCTGAAAAACTGTTTTTT; d_call: TRBD1; j_call: TRBJ1-4; clone_size: -; v_call: TRBV2
cdr3_aa: CASSLWGRSYEQYF; cdr3_nt: TGTGCCAGCAGTTTATGGGGCAGATCCTACGAGCAGTACTTC; d_call: -; j_call: TRBJ2-7; clone_size: -; v_call: TRBV27
cdr3_aa: CASSLGPRYEQYF; cdr3_nt: TGTGCCAGCAGCTTAGGCCCACGCTACGAGCAGTACTTC; d_call: -; j_call: TRBJ2-7; clone_size: -; v_call: TRBV7-2
cdr3_aa: CASSVRTENTGELFF; cdr3_nt: TGTGCCAGCAGCGTCCGGACGGAGAACACCGGGGAGCTGTTTTTT; d_call: -; j_call: TRBJ2-2; clone_size: once; v_call: TRBV9
cdr3_aa: CASSSGVSSYNSPLHF; cdr3_nt: TGTGCCAGCAGCTCTGGAGTTAGCTCCTATAATTCACCCCTCCACTTT; d_call: -; j_call: TRBJ1-6; clone_size: -; v_call: TRBV7-6
cdr3_aa: CASSQGGWGANEKLFF; cdr3_nt: TGCGCCAGCAGCCAAGGAGGGTGGGGAGCTAATGAAAAACTGTTTTTT; d_call: -; j_call: TRBJ1-4; clone_size: -; v_call: TRBV4-3
cdr3_aa: CASSPRQGWDSPLHF; cdr3_nt: TGTGCCAGCAGCCCACGACAGGGTTGGGATTCACCCCTCCACTTT; d_call: TRBD1; j_call: TRBJ1-6; clone_size: -; v_call: TRBV11-2
cdr3_aa: CASSLGRRKGEQYF; cdr3_nt: TGTGCCAGCAGCTTAGGTAGGAGGAAAGGGGAGCAGTACTTC; d_call: -; j_call: TRBJ2-7; clone_size: once; v_call: TRBV7-2
cdr3_aa: CASSQAGEQYF; cdr3_nt: TGCGCCAGCAGTCAAGCAGGGGAGCAGTACTTC; d_call: -; j_call: TRBJ2-7; clone_size: -; v_call: TRBV4-1
cdr3_aa: CASSLDLAGAGELFF; cdr3_nt: TGCGCCAGCAGCTTGGATCTAGCGGGGGCCGGGGAGCTGTTTTTT; d_call: TRBD2; j_call: TRBJ2-2; clone_size: few; v_call: TRBV5-1
cdr3_aa: CASRFGQNNSPLHF; cdr3_nt: TGTGCCAGCAGATTCGGACAGAATAATTCACCCCTCCACTTT; d_call: -; j_call: TRBJ1-6; clone_size: few; v_call: TRBV6-6
cdr3_aa: CVRSPGTIYGYTF; cdr3_nt: TGTGTCAGAAGCCCGGGGACCATCTATGGCTACACCTTC; d_call: -; j_call: TRBJ1-2; clone_size: -; v_call: TRBV7-5
cdr3_aa: CATASGTSVNNEQFF; cdr3_nt: TGTGCCACCGCTTCTGGGACTAGCGTTAACAATGAGCAGTTCTTC; d_call: TRBD2; j_call: TRBJ2-1; clone_size: few; v_call: TRBV7-9
cdr3_aa: CAISESYTDTQYF; cdr3_nt: TGTGCCATCAGTGAGTCCTACACAGATACGCAGTATTTT; d_call: -; j_call: TRBJ2-3; clone_size: -; v_call: TRBV10-3
cdr3_aa: CASSSTAPSYEQYF; cdr3_nt: TGTGCCAGCAGTTCGACCGCTCCCTCCTACGAGCAGTACTTC; d_call: -; j_call: TRBJ2-7; clone_size: -; v_call: TRBV2
cdr3_aa: CASSVVGGETQYF; cdr3_nt: TGTGCCAGCAGCGTAGTAGGGGGAGAGACCCAGTACTTC; d_call: -; j_call: TRBJ2-5; clone_size: -; v_call: TRBV9
cdr3_aa: CASSPHGQGSYEQYF; cdr3_nt: TGTGCCAGCAGCCCGCACGGCCAGGGATCGTACGAGCAGTACTTC; d_call: -; j_call: TRBJ2-7; clone_size: once; v_call: TRBV9
cdr3_aa: CASSLASGTGNTEAFF; cdr3_nt: TGCGCCAGCAGCTTGGCCTCCGGGACAGGGAATACTGAAGCTTTCTTT; d_call: TRBD1; j_call: TRBJ1-1; clone_size: -; v_call: TRBV5-1
cdr3_aa: CATSDWGLAASDTQYF; cdr3_nt: TGTGCCACCAGTGATTGGGGACTAGCGGCCTCAGATACGCAGTATTTT; d_call: TRBD2; j_call: TRBJ2-3; clone_size: -; v_call: TRBV24-1
cdr3_aa: CASSLDNYNEQFF; cdr3_nt: TGCGCCAGCAGCTTGGACAACTACAATGAGCAGTTCTTC; d_call: -; j_call: TRBJ2-1; clone_size: -; v_call: TRBV5-1
cdr3_aa: CASSLQSRAGGGTGELFF; cdr3_nt: TGTGCCAGCAGTCTCCAGTCCCGGGCGGGAGGGGGAACCGGGGAGCTGTTTTTT; d_call: TRBD2; j_call: TRBJ2-2; clone_size: once; v_call: TRBV27
cdr3_aa: CASSQWGGEQYF; cdr3_nt: TGTGCCAGCAGCCAATGGGGCGGCGAGCAGTACTTC; d_call: -; j_call: TRBJ2-7; clone_size: few; v_call: TRBV7-9
cdr3_aa: CASSLEPNTEAFF; cdr3_nt: TGCGCCAGCAGCTTGGAGCCGAACACTGAAGCTTTCTTT; d_call: -; j_call: TRBJ1-1; clone_size: -; v_call: TRBV5-1
cdr3_aa: CASSLGSGSKNIQYF; cdr3_nt: TGTGCCAGCAGCTTAGGCTCGGGGTCCAAAAACATTCAGTACTTC; d_call: -; j_call: TRBJ2-4; clone_size: -; v_call: TRBV7-2
cdr3_aa: CAWSVGDRGLNTQYF; cdr3_nt: TGTGCCTGGAGTGTAGGGGACAGGGGTTTAAATACGCAGTATTTT; d_call: TRBD1; j_call: TRBJ2-3; clone_size: once; v_call: TRBV30
cdr3_aa: CASSLGAGLKETQYF; cdr3_nt: TGTGCCAGCAGCCTTGGGGCGGGGCTAAAAGAGACCCAGTACTTC; d_call: -; j_call: TRBJ2-5; clone_size: -; v_call: TRBV7-9
cdr3_aa: CASSPLLRDTGELFF; cdr3_nt: TGTGCCAGCAGCCCCCTTTTACGGGACACCGGGGAGCTGTTTTTT; d_call: -; j_call: TRBJ2-2; clone_size: -; v_call: TRBV5-6
cdr3_aa: CAWALLTGPNTEAFF; cdr3_nt: TGTGCCTGGGCGTTGTTGACAGGACCGAACACTGAAGCTTTCTTT; d_call: -; j_call: TRBJ1-1; clone_size: -; v_call: TRBV30
cdr3_aa: CASNSIAQQPQHF; cdr3_nt: TGTGCCAGTAACAGCATTGCGCAGCAGCCCCAGCATTTT; d_call: -; j_call: TRBJ1-5; clone_size: -; v_call: TRBV19
cdr3_aa: CASRVGKTANSPLHF; cdr3_nt: TGTGCCAGCAGAGTCGGGAAGACGGCAAATTCACCCCTCCACTTT; d_call: -; j_call: TRBJ1-6; clone_size: -; v_call: TRBV3-1/TRBV3-2
cdr3_aa: CASSTTGKARQETQYF; cdr3_nt: TGTGCCAGTAGTACGACAGGGAAGGCGAGACAAGAGACCCAGTACTTC; d_call: TRBD1; j_call: TRBJ2-5; clone_size: -; v_call: TRBV19
cdr3_aa: CSVETGTSVSYNEQFF; cdr3_nt: TGCAGCGTTGAGACCGGGACTAGCGTGTCCTACAATGAGCAGTTCTTC; d_call: TRBD2; j_call: TRBJ2-1; clone_size: -; v_call: TRBV29-1
cdr3_aa: CASSLDRQGYTEAFF; cdr3_nt: TGCGCCAGCAGCTTGGACCGCCAGGGGTACACTGAAGCTTTCTTT; d_call: -; j_call: TRBJ1-1; clone_size: few; v_call: TRBV5-1
cdr3_aa: CASSPGTEAFF; cdr3_nt: TGTGCCAGCTCACCGGGGACTGAAGCTTTCTTT; d_call: -; j_call: TRBJ1-1; clone_size: -; v_call: TRBV18
cdr3_aa: CAISRDRKETQYF; cdr3_nt: TGTGCCATCAGTAGGGACAGGAAAGAGACCCAGTACTTC; d_call: TRBD1; j_call: TRBJ2-5; clone_size: -; v_call: TRBV10-3
cdr3_aa: CASSSDSRQFF; cdr3_nt: TGTGCCAGCAGTAGCGACAGCCGGCAGTTCTTC; d_call: -; j_call: TRBJ2-1; clone_size: -; v_call: TRBV6-5
cdr3_aa: CASSLGDQPQHF; cdr3_nt: TGTGCCAGCAGCCTCGGGGATCAGCCCCAGCATTTT; d_call: -; j_call: TRBJ1-5; clone_size: -; v_call: TRBV5-4
cdr3_aa: CASGNEGLGFADTQYF; cdr3_nt: TGTGCTAGTGGAAACGAGGGGTTAGGGTTCGCAGATACGCAGTATTTT; d_call: -; j_call: TRBJ2-3; clone_size: once; v_call: TRBV12-5
cdr3_aa: CASRSFGGVNYGYTF; cdr3_nt: TGTGCCAGCCGAAGTTTTGGAGGGGTTAACTATGGCTACACCTTC; d_call: -; j_call: TRBJ1-2; clone_size: -; v_call: TRBV19